Shown below are 25 T cell receptor beta chains from a single sample sequenced in a study of control samples from healthy donors and cancer patients. The data were produced by immunoSEQ multiplex PCR, yet TCRdb's version contains in-frame clones alone and is incomplete. The table lists about 110,000 clones, less than 95% of them singletons. The source material was blood. All receptors come from a human donor in good health. The donor label of this sample is uncertain.

The chain joins TRBV2 to TRBJ2-6; weak D call: TRBD1 (5 bases). CDR3 length: 15 residues. Germline CDR1 reads SNHLY; CDR2 reads FYNNEI. V lost 7 bases to trimming and J lost 1 base, with 11 bases between them. The CDR3 DNA sequence: TGTGCCAGCAACCAGGGAAGTTCTGGGGCCAACGTCCTGACTTTC. Its protein product is CASNQGSSGANVLTF.

The chain couples TRBV25-1 to TRBJ1-1; no clear D. This CDR3 contains 12 residues. The V gene's germline CDR1 is MGHDK and CDR2 SYGVNS. Trimming took 3 bases from V and 11 from J, leaving 13 bases between them. The CDR3 coding sequence is TGTGCCAGCAGTGAGCATGGCCTACGGGCTTTCTTT. This encodes CASSEHGLRAFF.

The J gene is TRBJ1-5, the V gene TRBV7-9; 7 bases map to TRBD1. From germline, CDR1 is SEHNR and CDR2 FQNEAQ (reference sequence). The CDR3 contains 14 residues. J lost 1 base, V lost 5 bases, and 2 bases had no gene match. The CDR3 region is CASSVDRSNQPQHF. The CDR3 coding sequence is TGTGCCAGCAGCGTGGACAGGAGCAATCAGCCCCAGCATTTT.

The V call is TRBV5-1, the J call TRBJ2-2, with D perhaps given as TRBD1 or TRBD2 (5 bases each). The CDR3 spans 15 residues. V was shortened by 4 bases and J by 5 bases, with 15 bases between the two germline ends. Germline-derived CDR1 and CDR2 are SGHRS and YFSETQ. For the CDR3, the DNA is TGCGCCAGCAGCGCCCCCGGGACCACAACCGGGGAGCTGTTTTTT. Its translation is CASSAPGTTTGELFF.

The chain carries TRBV7-8 and TRBJ2-1, with 7 nucleotides matching TRBD1. J lost 6 bases, V lost 8 bases, and 7 bases had no gene match. This CDR3 comprises 13 residues. Germline V gives CDR1 SGHVS, CDR2 FQNEAQ. The CDR3 loop is CASRQGSVNEQFF. The CDR3 nucleotides read TGTGCCAGCCGACAGGGTTCCGTCAATGAGCAGTTCTTC.

CDR3: CASSPRGNVKDTQYF. DNA for the CDR3: TGTGCCAGCAGCCCCCGGGGGAATGTAAAAGATACGCAGTATTTT. The rearrangement joins TRBV9 to TRBJ2-3, with TRBD2 as a possible D gene (6 bases). Per the germline V gene, CDR1 is SGDLS and CDR2 is YYNGEE. Trimming removed 4 bases from V and 5 bases from J, with 17 bases in between. The CDR3 consists of 15 residues.

The count of this clone is one. This chain links TRBV15 with TRBJ1-5; D ambiguous. The CDR3 is 15 residues long. Trimming pared 0 bases from V and 4 bases from J, leaving 10 bases between. CDR1 LNHNV and CDR2 YYDKDF come from the germline V gene (reference sequence). The chain's CDR3 is CATSRDLSVNQPQHF. The CDR3 DNA sequence: TGTGCCACCAGCAGAGATTTATCGGTAAATCAGCCCCAGCATTTT. The variable domain in full, with the rest retrieved from reference TRBV15 and TRBJ1-5, is DAMVIQNPRYQVTQFGKPVTLSCSQTLNHNVMYWYQQKSSQAPKLLFHYYDKDFNNEADTPDNFQSRRPNTSFCFLDIRSPGLGDTAMYLCATSRDLSVNQPQHFGDGTRLSIL.

The gene calls are TRBV6-5 and TRBJ1-4; maybe TRBD1 (5 bases). Germline CDR1 MNHEY, CDR2 SVGAGI. The germline V and J ends were trimmed by 0 bases and 6 bases, with 11 bases remaining between them. There are 15 residues in the CDR3. In DNA, the CDR3 is TGTGCCAGCAGTTACTCGGCGGCAGGGCATGAAAAACTGTTTTTT. This codes for CASSYSAAGHEKLFF.

The chain has TRBV7-3 and TRBJ2-3; 9 bases align to TRBD2. V lost 6 bases, J lost 10 bases, and 5 bases stayed unmatched. Germline loops: CDR1 SGHTA, CDR2 FQGTGA. This CDR3 has 12 amino acids. The CDR3 sequence is CASSLAGVPQYF. In DNA, the CDR3 is TGTGCCAGCAGTTTAGCGGGGGTCCCGCAGTATTTT. Using reference TRBV7-3 and TRBJ2-3 for the parts outside the CDR3, the full variable domain is GAGVSQTPSNKVTEKGKYVELRCDPISGHTALYWYRQSLGQGPEFLIYFQGTGAADDSGLPNDRFFAVRPEGSVSTLKIQRTERGDSAVYLCASSLAGVPQYFGPGTRLTVL.

In its sample, this clone was seen once. The chain is built from TRBV6-2 or TRBV6-3 and TRBJ1-5; 7 nucleotides match TRBD1. V gave up 1 base and J gave up 0 bases; unmatched junction bases: 15. The CDR3 extends over 20 amino acids. Germline V gene data show CDR1 as MNHEY and CDR2 as SVGEGT. The CDR3 nucleotides are TGTGCCAGCAGTTACTTTCCCGGACAGGAGACCTTCTATAGCAATCAGCCCCAGCATTTT. The encoded protein is CASSYFPGQETFYSNQPQHF.

The CDR3 sequence: CASTQGGNEQFF. In DNA form, the CDR3 reads TGTGCCAGCACCCAGGGGGGGAATGAGCAGTTCTTC. J is TRBJ2-1 and V is TRBV3-1 (or the pseudogene TRBV3-2); TRBD1 or TRBD2 may be the D gene (7 bases each). Between the trimmed V and J ends, which lost 7 bases and 7 bases, there was a span of 11 bases. The CDR3 has 12 amino acids. From germline, CDR1 is LGHDT and CDR2 YNNKEL (reference sequence).

This clone showed up just once. This sequence joins TRBV2 and TRBJ2-7; 7 bases line up with TRBD2. J lost 3 bases, V lost 7 bases, and 6 bases had no gene match. Germline V gene data show CDR1 as SNHLY and CDR2 as FYNNEI. This CDR3 is 13 amino acids long. CDR3 in amino acids: CASTAGVLYEQYF. The CDR3 DNA reads TGTGCCAGCACTGCGGGAGTTCTCTACGAGCAGTACTTC.

The chain joins TRBV3-1 (or the pseudogene TRBV3-2) to TRBJ2-7; D not certain. The germline V and J ends were trimmed by 3 bases and 3 bases, with 6 bases remaining between them. This CDR3 is built from 12 residues. Per germline, CDR1 LGHDT and CDR2 YNNKEL (reference sequence). CDR3: CASSHNFYEQYF. DNA for the CDR3: TGTGCCAGCAGCCATAATTTCTACGAGCAGTACTTC.

The rearrangement uses TRBV5-1 and TRBJ2-3; possible D gene TRBD2, 6 bases. This CDR3 comprises 15 residues. The V end was cut by 2 bases, the J end by 3 bases, with 13 bases between. CDR1 is SGHRS, CDR2 YFSETQ, per germline. The CDR3 DNA follows: TGCGCCAGCAGCTTCGGAGGGCTAGTAACAGATACGCAGTATTTT. Its protein is CASSFGGLVTDTQYF. Full variable domain (remainder filled in from reference TRBV5-1 and TRBJ2-3): KAGVTQTPRYLIKTRGQQVTLSCSPISGHRSVSWYQQTPGQGLQFLFEYFSETQRNKGNFPGRFSGRQFSNSRSEMNVSTLELGDSALYLCASSFGGLVTDTQYFGPGTRLTVL.

The chain combines TRBV24-1 with TRBJ1-4, with 7 bases that match TRBD1. Germline values: CDR1 KGHDR, CDR2 SFDVKD. Trimming at V came to 4 bases and at J to 8 bases, leaving 9 bases not matched to a gene. The CDR3 has 15 residues. DNA of the CDR3: TGTGCCACCAGTGACCGGGGGACAGCTGGAGAAAAACTGTTTTTT. Its protein product is CATSDRGTAGEKLFF.

The DNA for the CDR3 is TGTGCCACCAGTGACCCCAGGGACGGAGGCAATCAGCCCCAGCATTTT. Translating gives CATSDPRDGGNQPQHF. The chain has TRBV24-1 and TRBJ1-5; D is perhaps TRBD1 (5 bases). Germline CDR1 is KGHDR and CDR2 is SFDVKD. This CDR3 is 16 amino acids long. Trimming removed 4 bases from V and 2 bases from J, with 14 bases in between.

As DNA, the CDR3 is TGTGCCAGCAGCGACCAGGGGGGGACTGAAGGCTACACCTTC. Translating it yields CASSDQGGTEGYTF. This chain joins TRBV9 and TRBJ1-2, with 7 bases aligning to TRBD1. CDR3 length: 14 amino acids. The germline V gene encodes CDR1 SGDLS and CDR2 YYNGEE. The V segment lost 3 bases and the J segment 8 bases; nucleotides outside the gene matches: 10.

The V and J genes are TRBV15 and TRBJ2-3; D is uncertain. CDR1 LNHNV and CDR2 YYDKDF come from the germline V gene (reference sequence). The ends were cut back, 6 bases at V and 0 bases at J, with 10 bases in the middle. The CDR3 has 14 amino acids. DNA of the CDR3: TGTGCCACCAGTTCCGGAGATAGCACAGATACGCAGTATTTT. As protein: CATSSGDSTDTQYF.

The J gene is TRBJ2-5, the V gene TRBV4-2; D uncertain. From germline, CDR1 is LGHNA and CDR2 YNFKEQ. The CDR3 spans 13 residues. The ends were cut back, 0 bases at V and 3 bases at J, with 5 bases in the middle. The CDR3: CASSQEREETQYF. The DNA for the CDR3 is TGTGCCAGCAGCCAAGAGAGAGAAGAGACCCAGTACTTC.

CDR3 sequence (DNA): TGTGCCAGTAGATGGGGGACAGAAGCTTTCTTT. Translation gives CASRWGTEAFF. This chain connects TRBV19 to TRBJ1-1; tentatively, D is TRBD1 (6 bases). The V gene lost 6 bases and the J gene lost 8 bases, with 10 bases spanning the gap. The CDR3 has 11 residues. Germline V lookup: CDR1 LNHDA, CDR2 SQIVND (reference sequence).

The CDR3 region has the DNA TGTGCCAGCAGATACGGGGCAGGGGCGCTGACCTACGAGCAGTACTTC. Its protein product is CASRYGAGALTYEQYF. This chain connects TRBV6-6 to TRBJ2-7; perhaps TRBD1 as D (6 bases). V was trimmed by 6 bases and J by 2 bases, leaving 20 bases between them. Germline CDR1 is MNHNY and CDR2 is SVGAGI (reference sequence). The CDR3 length is 16 residues.

The chain recombines TRBV30 with TRBJ1-5, with 7 bases aligning to TRBD1. CDR3 length: 14 amino acids. From germline, CDR1 is GTSNPN and CDR2 SVGIG (reference sequence). V lost 2 bases and J lost 2; bases outside the gene matches: 3. The CDR3 is CAWSKGGGNQPQHF. In DNA form, the CDR3 reads TGTGCCTGGAGTAAAGGGGGCGGCAATCAGCCCCAGCATTTT.

The CDR3 loop reads CASSLGLNQPQHF. The CDR3 DNA sequence: TGTGCCAGCAGTCTCGGGTTGAATCAGCCCCAGCATTTT. V and J are TRBV27 and TRBJ1-5; D ambiguous. This CDR3 comprises 13 residues. The V and J ends lost 5 bases and 4 bases respectively, with 9 bases between them. Germline V gene lookup returns CDR1 MNHEY and CDR2 SMNVEV (reference sequence).

The V gene is TRBV27, the J gene TRBJ1-1; unclear D gene. The CDR3 covers 18 residues. CDR1 and CDR2 (germline): MNHEY, SMNVEV (reference sequence). V was shortened by 0 bases and J by 3 bases, with 20 bases between the two germline ends. CDR3 nucleotides: TGTGCCAGCAGTTTATCGGGCGGGATCCTTTGGGTGGACACTGAAGCTTTCTTT. Amino acid sequence: CASSLSGGILWVDTEAFF.

The rearrangement links TRBV19 to TRBJ2-2; 10 bases align to TRBD2. Trimming took 9 bases from V and 3 from J; bases not matched to a gene: 7. The length of the CDR3 is 15 residues. Germline lookup yields CDR1 LNHDA and CDR2 SQIVND (reference sequence). The CDR3 DNA is TGTGCCAGCGGACTAGCGGACCGCTACACCGGGGAGCTGTTTTTT. It translates to CASGLADRYTGELFF.